This T cell receptor (beta chain) emerged from a study of breast tumors, draining lymph nodes, adjacent tissues. CDR1 is ENHRY and CDR2 is SYGVKD in the germline V gene. V lost 0 bases and J lost 5; bases outside the gene matches: 6. The CDR3 runs 17 residues. TCRdb reprocessed the multiplex PCR reads with MiXCR, giving one entry per CDR3 protein. Of over 200,000 distinct CDR3 sequences in the sample, about 34% are singletons; the top ten hold about 3.9%. This clonotype showed up many times. Breast cancer patients provided tissue from their axillary draining lymph nodes. Sequenced input: axillary lymph node tissue. The chain recombines TRBV10-3 with TRBJ2-2; 10 bases map to TRBD1. The clonotype originates from a female donor with breast cancer. Some clones in this sample may be carry-over from other donors' samples. DNA for the CDR3: TGTGCCATCAGTGAGTCCCTGACAGGGGGCAAAACCGGGGAGCTGTTTTTT. Its protein is CAISESLTGGKTGELFF.